This is a list of T cell receptor beta chains from one sample in a study of vaccination and CD4 T cells after COVID-19. TCRdb re-analysed the PCR reads in MiXCR, keeping a single row per CDR3 protein. The sample lists about 17,000 distinct CDR3 sequences; more than 40% were seen once. The antigens of these receptors remain unknown. Here the sequenced sample was CD4+ T cells from blood, cultured in vitro, taken about 7 months after SARS-CoV-2 vaccination. Receptor source: a human donor who had recovered from COVID-19. The CDR3 runs from the conserved cysteine through the conserved F or W. Each record gives: CDR3 protein, CDR3 DNA, clone size, D gene, J gene, V gene. The D gene is left open where the match is weak. Clone size appears in some rows only: once, few, many, or a class for an expanded clone.

CASSPEQGTNSPLHF,TGTGCCAGCTCACCCGAGCAGGGAACAAATTCACCCCTCCACTTT,few,.,TRBJ1-6,TRBV18
CASACPGGCAEAFF,TGTGCCAGCGCATGCCCGGGGGGCTGTGCTGAAGCTTTCTTT,.,.,TRBJ1-1,TRBV21-1
CASSLPTDTQYF,TGTGCCAGCAGCTTACCAACAGATACGCAGTATTTT,.,.,TRBJ2-3,TRBV7-2
CSGDSGGTDTQYF,TGCAGCGGGGATAGCGGGGGCACAGATACGCAGTATTTT,.,TRBD2,TRBJ2-3,TRBV29-1
CASSLGQNQPQHF,TGTGCCAGCAGCTTAGGGCAGAATCAGCCCCAGCATTTT,few,.,TRBJ1-5,TRBV7-8
CASSQTGGYGYTF,TGTGCCAGCAGCCAAACAGGAGGCTATGGCTACACCTTC,.,.,TRBJ1-2,TRBV7-9
CASSDSGQGTRETQYF,TGTGCCAGCAGTGACTCAGGACAGGGGACGAGGGAGACCCAGTACTTC,.,TRBD1,TRBJ2-5,TRBV25-1
CASSNSHTRVEQYF,TGTGCCAGTAGTAATTCCCACACAAGGGTCGAGCAGTACTTC,medium-sized,.,TRBJ2-7,TRBV19
CATSRGRGRGKTDTQYF,TGTGCCACCAGCAGAGGGAGGGGCAGGGGAAAGACGGATACGCAGTATTTT,.,.,TRBJ2-3,TRBV15
CASSVEGRAEAFF,TGTGCCAGCAGTGTAGAAGGGAGGGCTGAAGCTTTCTTT,.,.,TRBJ1-1,TRBV2
CASSQASGSPWGGIDTQYF,TGTGCCAGCAGCCAAGCATCCGGGTCTCCTTGGGGGGGGATAGATACGCAGTATTTT,.,TRBD2,TRBJ2-3,TRBV4-2
CASSWVGDSPLHF,TGTGCCAGCAGTTGGGTAGGGGATTCACCCCTCCACTTT,.,.,TRBJ1-6,TRBV6-5
CSALQGEEGYTF,TGCAGTGCTCTGCAGGGTGAAGAAGGCTACACCTTC,few,.,TRBJ1-2,TRBV20-1
CASSSTSWDTQYF,TGTGCCAGCAGCTCAACTAGCTGGGATACGCAGTATTTT,.,.,TRBJ2-3,TRBV7-3
CAISEWQANTEAFF,TGTGCCATCAGTGAGTGGCAGGCGAACACTGAAGCTTTCTTT,.,.,TRBJ1-1,TRBV10-3
CATSDWGQEFQETQYF,TGTGCCACCAGTGATTGGGGACAGGAGTTCCAAGAGACCCAGTACTTC,few,TRBD1,TRBJ2-5,TRBV24-1
CASSALRGHRQLQYNEQFF,TGTGCCAGCAGTGCCCTCAGAGGGCACAGGCAGCTCCAATACAATGAGCAGTTCTTC,few,.,TRBJ2-1,TRBV6-1
CASSPELTVSLNTEAFF,TGTGCCAGCAGCCCTGAATTAACAGTCTCCTTGAACACTGAAGCTTTCTTT,few,.,TRBJ1-1,TRBV7-9
CASSADRSTDTQYF,TGTGCCAGCAGCGCTGACAGGAGCACAGATACGCAGTATTTT,few,.,TRBJ2-3,TRBV7-2
CSALGTATYGYTF,TGCAGTGCTCTCGGGACAGCAACCTATGGCTACACCTTC,few,TRBD1,TRBJ1-2,TRBV20-1